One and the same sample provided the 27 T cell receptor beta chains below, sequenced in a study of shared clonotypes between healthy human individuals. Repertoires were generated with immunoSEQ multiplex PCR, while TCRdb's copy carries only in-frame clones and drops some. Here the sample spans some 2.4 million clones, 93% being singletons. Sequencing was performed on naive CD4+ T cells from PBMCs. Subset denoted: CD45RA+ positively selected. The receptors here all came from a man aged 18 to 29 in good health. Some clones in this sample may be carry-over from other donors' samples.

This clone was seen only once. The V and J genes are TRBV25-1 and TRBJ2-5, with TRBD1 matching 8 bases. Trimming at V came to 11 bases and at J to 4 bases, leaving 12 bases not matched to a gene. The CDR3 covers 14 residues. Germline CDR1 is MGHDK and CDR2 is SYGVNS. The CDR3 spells CAVSQGAGSETQYF. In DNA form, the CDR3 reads TGTGCCGTCAGTCAGGGGGCAGGATCAGAGACCCAGTACTTC. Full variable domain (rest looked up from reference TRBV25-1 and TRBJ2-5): EADIYQTPRYLVIGTGKKITLECSQTMGHDKMYWYQQDPGMELHLIHYSYGVNSTEKGDLSSESTVSRIRTEHFPLTLESARPSHTSQYLCAVSQGAGSETQYFGPGTRLLVL.

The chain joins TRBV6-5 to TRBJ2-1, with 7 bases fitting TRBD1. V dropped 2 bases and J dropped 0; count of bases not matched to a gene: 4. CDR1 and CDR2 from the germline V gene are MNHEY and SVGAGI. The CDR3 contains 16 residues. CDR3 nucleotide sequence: TGTGCCAGCAGTTACCCGGGACAGACCTCCTACAATGAGCAGTTCTTC. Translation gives CASSYPGQTSYNEQFF.

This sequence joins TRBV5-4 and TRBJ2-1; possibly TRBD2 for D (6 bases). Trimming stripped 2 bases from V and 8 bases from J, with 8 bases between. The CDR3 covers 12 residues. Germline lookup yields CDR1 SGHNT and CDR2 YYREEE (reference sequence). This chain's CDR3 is CASSFRRDEQFF. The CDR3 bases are TGTGCCAGCAGCTTTCGGAGGGATGAGCAGTTCTTC.

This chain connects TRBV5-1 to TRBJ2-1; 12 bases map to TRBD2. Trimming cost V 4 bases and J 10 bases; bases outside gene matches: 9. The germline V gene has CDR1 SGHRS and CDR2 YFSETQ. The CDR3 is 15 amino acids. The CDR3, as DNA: TGCGCCAGCAGCGTCGGGACTAGCGGGCTAGGGGAGCAGTTCTTC. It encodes CASSVGTSGLGEQFF. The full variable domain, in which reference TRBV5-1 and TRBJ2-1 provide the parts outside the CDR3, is KAGVTQTPRYLIKTRGQQVTLSCSPISGHRSVSWYQQTPGQGLQFLFEYFSETQRNKGNFPGRFSGRQFSNSRSEMNVSTLELGDSALYLCASSVGTSGLGEQFFGPGTRLTVL.

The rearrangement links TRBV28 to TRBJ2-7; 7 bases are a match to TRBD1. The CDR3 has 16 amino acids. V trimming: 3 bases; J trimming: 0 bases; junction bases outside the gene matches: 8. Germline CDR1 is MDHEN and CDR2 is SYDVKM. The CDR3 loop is CASSFPLTGSSYEQYF. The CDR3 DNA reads TGTGCCAGCAGTTTCCCTTTGACAGGGAGCTCCTACGAGCAGTACTTC.

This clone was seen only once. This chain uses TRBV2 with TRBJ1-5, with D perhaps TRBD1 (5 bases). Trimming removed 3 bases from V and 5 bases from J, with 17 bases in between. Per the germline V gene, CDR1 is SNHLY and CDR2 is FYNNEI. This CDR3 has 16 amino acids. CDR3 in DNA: TGTGCCAGCAGTGACCACCGGGGCAGGGAAGATCAGCCCCAGCATTTT. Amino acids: CASSDHRGREDQPQHF.

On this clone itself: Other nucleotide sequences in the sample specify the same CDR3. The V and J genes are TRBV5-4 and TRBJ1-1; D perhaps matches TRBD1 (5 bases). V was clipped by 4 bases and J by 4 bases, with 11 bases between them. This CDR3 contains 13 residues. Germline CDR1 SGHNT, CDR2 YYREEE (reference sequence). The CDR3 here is CASSGDRTTEAFF. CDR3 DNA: TGTGCCAGCAGCGGGGACCGGACCACTGAAGCTTTCTTT.

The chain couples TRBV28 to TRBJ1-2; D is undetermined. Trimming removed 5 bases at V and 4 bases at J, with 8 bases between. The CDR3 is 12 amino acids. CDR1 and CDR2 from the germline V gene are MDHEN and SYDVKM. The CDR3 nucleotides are TGTGCCAGCAGTAAAGGCCCCTATGGCTACACCTTC. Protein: CASSKGPYGYTF.

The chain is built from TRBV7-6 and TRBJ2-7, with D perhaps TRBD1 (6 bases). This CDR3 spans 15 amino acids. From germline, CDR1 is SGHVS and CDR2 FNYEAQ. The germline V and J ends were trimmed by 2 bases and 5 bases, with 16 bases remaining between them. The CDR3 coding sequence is TGTGCCAGCAGCTTACCCTGGGCAGGGGTCCACGAGCAGTACTTC. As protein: CASSLPWAGVHEQYF.

The CDR3 here is CASSLEVRASGPYEQYF. DNA for the CDR3: TGCGCCAGCAGCTTGGAGGTACGGGCTAGCGGTCCCTACGAGCAGTACTTC. The rearrangement joins TRBV5-1 to TRBJ2-7; 7 bases align to TRBD2. Germline values: CDR1 SGHRS, CDR2 YFSETQ. V was pared by 0 bases and J by 2 bases, with 11 bases of the junction left unmatched. The CDR3 consists of 17 residues. Combining the CDR3 with reference TRBV5-1 and TRBJ2-7 gives the whole variable domain KAGVTQTPRYLIKTRGQQVTLSCSPISGHRSVSWYQQTPGQGLQFLFEYFSETQRNKGNFPGRFSGRQFSNSRSEMNVSTLELGDSALYLCASSLEVRASGPYEQYFGPGTRLTVT.

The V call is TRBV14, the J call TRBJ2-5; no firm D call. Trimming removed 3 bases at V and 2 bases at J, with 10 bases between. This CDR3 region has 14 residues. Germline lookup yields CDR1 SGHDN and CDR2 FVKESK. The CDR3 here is CASSHGPFQETQYF. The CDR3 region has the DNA TGTGCCAGCAGCCACGGACCGTTTCAAGAGACCCAGTACTTC.

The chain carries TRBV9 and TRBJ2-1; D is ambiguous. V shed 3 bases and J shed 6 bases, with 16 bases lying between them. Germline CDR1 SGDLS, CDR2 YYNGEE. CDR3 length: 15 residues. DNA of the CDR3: TGTGCCAGCAGCGACCGGGCGAAAATGGGCAATGAGCAGTTCTTC. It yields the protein CASSDRAKMGNEQFF.

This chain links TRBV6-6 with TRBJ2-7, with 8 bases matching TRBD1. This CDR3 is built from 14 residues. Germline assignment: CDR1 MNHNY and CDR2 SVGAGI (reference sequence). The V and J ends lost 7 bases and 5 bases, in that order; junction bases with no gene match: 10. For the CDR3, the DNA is TGTGCCAGCAAACCGGGACAGGCGGCCAACGAGCAGTACTTC. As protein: CASKPGQAANEQYF.

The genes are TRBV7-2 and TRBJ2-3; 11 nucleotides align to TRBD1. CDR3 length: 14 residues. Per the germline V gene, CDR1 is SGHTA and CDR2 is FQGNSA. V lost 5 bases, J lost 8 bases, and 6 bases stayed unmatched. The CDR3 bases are TGTGCCAGCAGCCCGGACAGGGGGCGGGGTACGCAGTATTTT. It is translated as CASSPDRGRGTQYF.

The CDR3 DNA reads TGTGCCAGCTCACGGGCAGGGCCCTACGAGCAGTACTTC. It encodes CASSRAGPYEQYF. The chain has TRBV18 and TRBJ2-7; TRBD1 might be the D (5 bases). Germline V lookup: CDR1 KGHSH, CDR2 LQKENI. Trimming shortened V by 4 bases and J by 2 bases, and 9 bases separated the two germline ends. The CDR3 sequence is 13 residues long.

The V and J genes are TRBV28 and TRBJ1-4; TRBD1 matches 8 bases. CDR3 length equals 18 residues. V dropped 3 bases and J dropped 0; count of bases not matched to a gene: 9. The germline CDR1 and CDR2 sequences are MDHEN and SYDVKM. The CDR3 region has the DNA TGTGCCAGCAGTTTCGGGGCCAGGGGGCTCGCAACTAATGAAAAACTGTTTTTT. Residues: CASSFGARGLATNEKLFF.

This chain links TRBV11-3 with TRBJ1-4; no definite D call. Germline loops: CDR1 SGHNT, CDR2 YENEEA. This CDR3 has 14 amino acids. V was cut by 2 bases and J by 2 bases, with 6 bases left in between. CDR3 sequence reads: CASSLKGTNEKLFF. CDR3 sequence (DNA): TGTGCCAGCAGCTTAAAAGGGACTAATGAAAAACTGTTTTTT.

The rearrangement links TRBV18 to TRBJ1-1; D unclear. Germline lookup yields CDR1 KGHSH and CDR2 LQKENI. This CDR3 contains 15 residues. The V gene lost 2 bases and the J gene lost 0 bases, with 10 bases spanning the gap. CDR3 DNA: TGTGCCAGCTCACCAGAAGGCGCGGTGAACACTGAAGCTTTCTTT. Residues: CASSPEGAVNTEAFF.

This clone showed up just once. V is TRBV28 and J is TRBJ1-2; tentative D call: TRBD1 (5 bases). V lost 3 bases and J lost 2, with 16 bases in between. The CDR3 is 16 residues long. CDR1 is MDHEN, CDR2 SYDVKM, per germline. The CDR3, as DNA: TGTGCCAGCAGTTTGGGTGTAGCAGGGTCGAACTATGGCTACACCTTC. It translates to CASSLGVAGSNYGYTF.

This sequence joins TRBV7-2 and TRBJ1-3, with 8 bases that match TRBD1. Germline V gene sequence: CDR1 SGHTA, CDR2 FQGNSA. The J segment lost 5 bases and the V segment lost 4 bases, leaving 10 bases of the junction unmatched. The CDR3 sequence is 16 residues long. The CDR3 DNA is TGTGCCAGCAGCTCCCCGTTTAGGACAGGGCGAAACACCATATATTTT. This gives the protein CASSSPFRTGRNTIYF.

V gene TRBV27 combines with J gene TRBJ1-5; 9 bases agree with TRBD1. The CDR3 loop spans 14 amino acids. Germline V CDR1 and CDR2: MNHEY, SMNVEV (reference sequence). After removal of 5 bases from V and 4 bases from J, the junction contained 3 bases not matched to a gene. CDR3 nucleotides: TGTGCCAGCAGTATCGACAGGGGGAATCAGCCCCAGCATTTT. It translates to CASSIDRGNQPQHF.

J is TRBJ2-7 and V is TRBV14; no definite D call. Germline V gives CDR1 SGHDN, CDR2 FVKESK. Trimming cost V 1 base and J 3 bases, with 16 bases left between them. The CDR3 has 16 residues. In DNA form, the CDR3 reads TGTGCCAGCAGCCAAGGGGGAATGGCGGCAGTCTACGAGCAGTACTTC. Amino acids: CASSQGGMAAVYEQYF.

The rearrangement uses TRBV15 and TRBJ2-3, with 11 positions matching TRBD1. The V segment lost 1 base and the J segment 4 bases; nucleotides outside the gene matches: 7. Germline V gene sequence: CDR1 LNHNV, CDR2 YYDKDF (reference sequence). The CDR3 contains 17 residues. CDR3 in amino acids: CATSRARTGGGSDTQYF. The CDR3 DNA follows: TGTGCCACCAGCAGAGCCAGGACAGGGGGCGGCTCAGATACGCAGTATTTT.

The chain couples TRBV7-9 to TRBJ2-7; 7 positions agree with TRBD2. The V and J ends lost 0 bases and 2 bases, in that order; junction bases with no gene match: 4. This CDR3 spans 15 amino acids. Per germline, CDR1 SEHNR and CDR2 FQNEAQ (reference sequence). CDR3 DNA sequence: TGTGCCAGCAGCTTAGCAACGGGAGGCACCTACGAGCAGTACTTC. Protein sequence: CASSLATGGTYEQYF.

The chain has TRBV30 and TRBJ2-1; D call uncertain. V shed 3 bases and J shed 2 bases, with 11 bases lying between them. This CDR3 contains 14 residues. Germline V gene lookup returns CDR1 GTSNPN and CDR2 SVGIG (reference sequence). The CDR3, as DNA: TGTGCCTGGAGGGCGCTTACTACCTACAATGAGCAGTTCTTC. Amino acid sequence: CAWRALTTYNEQFF.

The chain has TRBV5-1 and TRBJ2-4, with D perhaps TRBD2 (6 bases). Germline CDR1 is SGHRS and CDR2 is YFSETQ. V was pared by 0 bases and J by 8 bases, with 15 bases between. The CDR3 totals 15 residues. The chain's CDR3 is CASSLGTTGEDIQYF. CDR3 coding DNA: TGCGCCAGCAGCTTGGGTACGACGGGAGAGGACATTCAGTACTTC.

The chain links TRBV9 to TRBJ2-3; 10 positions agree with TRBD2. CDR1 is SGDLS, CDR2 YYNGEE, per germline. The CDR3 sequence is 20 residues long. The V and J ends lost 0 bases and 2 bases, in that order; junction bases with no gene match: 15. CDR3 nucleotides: TGTGCCAGCAGCGTAGCCTTCGGACTAGCGGCCGTGCAACACACAGATACGCAGTATTTT. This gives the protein CASSVAFGLAAVQHTDTQYF.